These 27 T cell receptor beta chains were all obtained from the same sample, sequenced in a study of breast tumors, draining lymph nodes, adjacent tissues. Axillary draining lymph nodes of breast cancer patients supplied the node samples. TCRdb reprocessed the multiplex PCR reads with MiXCR, giving one entry per CDR3 protein. This table holds some 230,000 distinct CDR3 sequences, approximately 36% found once. The specimen was axillary lymph node tissue. The receptors derive from a female donor with breast cancer. Some clones in this sample may be carry-over from other donors' samples.

The chain is built from TRBV27 and TRBJ1-6; weak D call: TRBD1 (6 bases). The germline V gene encodes CDR1 MNHEY and CDR2 SMNVEV (reference sequence). Trimming shortened V by 2 bases and J by 10 bases, and 18 bases separated the two germline ends. The CDR3 has 16 amino acids. Here the CDR3 reads CASSLQGRGAWSPLHF. CDR3 nucleotides: TGTGCCAGCAGTTTACAGGGGCGGGGCGCGTGGTCACCCCTCCACTTT.

The table lists this clonotype with many counts. The chain is built from TRBV9 and TRBJ2-6; no clear D. In germline, CDR1 is SGDLS, CDR2 YYNGEE. V was clipped by 2 bases and J by 3 bases, with 3 bases between them. CDR3 length: 13 amino acids. The CDR3 DNA reads as TGTGCCAGCAGCGTTAGTGGGGCCAACGTCCTGACTTTC. It is translated as CASSVSGANVLTF.

This clonotype was observed many times. This sequence joins TRBV5-1 and TRBJ2-3, with 9 positions matching TRBD1. Germline values: CDR1 SGHRS, CDR2 YFSETQ. With V trimmed by 3 bases and J by 1 base, 3 bases remained unmatched. The CDR3 contains 15 residues. Here the CDR3 reads CASSYWTGGTDTQYF. The CDR3 DNA reads TGCGCCAGCAGCTACTGGACAGGGGGCACAGATACGCAGTATTTT.

V is TRBV27 and J is TRBJ1-6; D remains ambiguous. This CDR3 is 17 amino acids long. Trimming removed 5 bases from V and 0 bases from J, with 14 bases in between. Germline V gene lookup returns CDR1 MNHEY and CDR2 SMNVEV (reference sequence). The CDR3 DNA is TGTGCCAGCAGTCCGATTCAATCTAGCTCCTATAATTCACCCCTCCACTTT. Amino acids: CASSPIQSSSYNSPLHF.

In the case of this clonotype: This sequence may be a read error, since a much larger clone differs from it by one base. The rearrangement uses TRBV7-9 and TRBJ2-1; 10 positions agree with TRBD2. From germline, CDR1 is SEHNR and CDR2 FQNEAQ (reference sequence). The CDR3 has 15 residues. CDR3 coding DNA: TGTGCCAGCAGCTTAACTAGCGGGGTGAACAATGGGCAGTTCTTC. Its protein is CASSLTSGVNNGQFF.

This clonotype showed up just a few times. A read error may explain this, as a much larger clone is one base away. V gene TRBV25-1 combines with J gene TRBJ2-1; D unclear. The CDR3 consists of 13 residues. CDR1 is MGHDK and CDR2 is SYGVNS in the germline V gene. The chain's CDR3 is CASSFHGIGERFF. CDR3 nucleotides: TGTGCCAGCAGTTTTCATGGAATTGGTGAGCGGTTCTTC.

This chain's CDR3 is CASSLIGGSTDTQYF. The CDR3 DNA is TGCGCCAGCAGCTTAATTGGCGGGAGCACAGATACGCAGTATTTT. The genes are TRBV5-1 and TRBJ2-3; maybe TRBD2 (5 bases). V lost 2 bases, J lost 0 bases, and 10 bases lay in between. Germline V gene sequence: CDR1 SGHRS, CDR2 YFSETQ. CDR3 length: 15 amino acids.

This clonotype was seen many times. The chain has TRBV3-1 and TRBJ2-7, with D tentatively TRBD1 (6 bases). This CDR3 is 13 amino acids long. Trimming removed 1 base at V and 3 bases at J, with 7 bases between. Germline loops: CDR1 LGHDT, CDR2 YNNKEL (reference sequence). The CDR3 is CASSQVRGYEQYF. CDR3 DNA: TGTGCCAGCAGCCAAGTCAGGGGCTACGAGCAGTACTTC.

This clonotype occurred many times. The rearrangement uses TRBV7-9 and TRBJ2-1; D remains unclear. The CDR3 loop spans 10 amino acids. V lost 7 bases to trimming and J lost 7 bases, with 5 bases between them. CDR1 and CDR2 (germline): SEHNR, FQNEAQ (reference sequence). The CDR3 spells CASNLNEQFF. Here the CDR3 DNA reads TGTGCCAGCAACCTTAATGAGCAGTTCTTC.

In its sample, this clonotype was seen many times. The genes are TRBV11-2 and TRBJ2-2, with D possibly being TRBD1 or TRBD2 (6 bases each). Germline-derived CDR1 and CDR2 are SGHAT and FQNNGV. The CDR3 contains 16 residues. V lost 4 bases, J lost 0 bases, and 12 bases lay in between. For the CDR3, the DNA is TGTGCCAGCAGCTCGAGGGGGGCCGCGAACACCGGGGAGCTGTTTTTT. Its translation is CASSSRGAANTGELFF.

V is TRBV24-1 and J is TRBJ2-1, with 10 bases lining up with TRBD2. J gave up 5 bases and V 6 bases, and 6 bases lay outside the gene matches. The CDR3 has 15 residues. In germline, CDR1 is KGHDR, CDR2 SFDVKD. The CDR3 DNA reads TGTGCCACCAGTACGGGGACTAGCGTTAACAATGAGCAGTTCTTC. As protein: CATSTGTSVNNEQFF.

The CDR3, as DNA: TGTGCCAGCGGTCCTAGCGGGAACACCGGGGAGCTGTTTTTT. Translated, it gives CASGPSGNTGELFF. The chain is built from TRBV6-1 and TRBJ2-2, with 7 bases matching TRBD2. The CDR3 sequence is 14 residues long. V gave up 8 bases and J gave up 1 base; unmatched junction bases: 4. The V gene's germline CDR1 is MNHNS and CDR2 SASEGT.

Notes on this clonotype: An end of the junction does not agree with germline; a read error may underlie this. This chain joins TRBV20-1 and TRBJ2-5; 9 bases align to TRBD1. Germline V gene data show CDR1 as DFQATT and CDR2 as SNEGSKA (reference sequence). The CDR3 is 14 amino acids. CDR3 nucleotides: TGCAGTGCTAGTCGACAGGGGGGCCAAGCGACCCAGTACTTC. Amino acids: CSASRQGGQATQYF.

The count of this clonotype is one. The CDR3 DNA reads TGCAGTGCTAGCCGCCCTAATTCACCCCTCCACTTT. Its translation: CSASRPNSPLHF. The chain couples TRBV20-1 to TRBJ1-6; no reliable D call. Trimming stripped 3 bases from V and 6 bases from J, with 6 bases between. The germline gives CDR1 DFQATT, CDR2 SNEGSKA (reference sequence). The CDR3 runs to 12 residues.

Ten or more counts support this clonotype. The chain recombines TRBV20-1 with TRBJ1-3; D uncertain. Germline V gene data show CDR1 as DFQATT and CDR2 as SNEGSKA (reference sequence). CDR3 length: 15 residues. V dropped 5 bases and J dropped 1 base, with 15 bases sitting between them. CDR3 sequence reads: CSAAKTGGSGNTIYF. In nucleotides, the CDR3 is TGCAGTGCTGCTAAAACGGGAGGGTCTGGAAACACCATATATTTT.

This clonotype showed up just a few times. The chain combines TRBV6-1 with TRBJ2-7, with 14 positions matching TRBD2. Germline CDR1 is MNHNS and CDR2 is SASEGT. This CDR3 comprises 17 residues. V lost 6 bases and J lost 3; bases outside the gene matches: 10. The CDR3 coding sequence is TGTGCCAGCAGACGACCGGGACTAGCGGGAGACAACTACGAGCAGTACTTC. Protein sequence: CASRRPGLAGDNYEQYF.

Turning to this clonotype: The CDR3 ends on some other residue instead of the conserved phenylalanine or tryptophan, so this is likely a read error. The DNA is omitted, as the CDR3 cannot be located on it reliably, and the CDR3 follows TCRdb's listing. V gene TRBV15 combines with J gene TRBJ1-2; TRBD1 is the table's D call, not checked against the DNA. The CDR3 sequence runs 8 residues, both termini included. CDR1 LNHNV and CDR2 YYDKDF come from the germline V gene (reference sequence). CDR3 in amino acids: CATSLGVG.

The chain combines TRBV5-6 with TRBJ1-2, with a possible D match to TRBD1 (5 bases). The germline V gene encodes CDR1 SGHDT and CDR2 YYEEEE. CDR3 length equals 12 residues. Trimming shortened V by 2 bases and J by 8 bases, and 10 bases separated the two germline ends. CDR3 loop: CASSFRAAGYTF. The CDR3 DNA is TGTGCCAGCAGCTTCAGGGCCGCAGGCTACACCTTC.

This clonotype was observed a few times. The chain employs TRBV4-3 and TRBJ2-4; 8 bases fit TRBD2. Looked up from germline, CDR1 is LGHNA and CDR2 is YSLEER. V lost 0 bases to trimming and J lost 4 bases; unmatched junction nucleotides: 8. The CDR3 runs to 17 residues. The CDR3 DNA is TGCGCCAGCAGCCAAGAGTCCGCGGGGGGAGGAAAAAACATTCAGTACTTC. Translated: CASSQESAGGGKNIQYF.

Worth noting for this clonotype: This may be a read error, as it is one base from a much larger clone. V usage is TRBV12-3 or TRBV12-4 and J usage is TRBJ1-6; possibly TRBD1 for D (6 bases). V was shortened by 6 bases and J by 10 bases, with 22 bases between the two germline ends. The CDR3 contains 16 residues. CDR3 nucleotide sequence: TGTGCCAGCAGCCACACCACGGCGACAGGCAACTCACCCCTCCACTTT. Amino acid sequence: CASSHTTATGNSPLHF.

This clonotype has at least ten counts. V usage is TRBV19 and J usage is TRBJ2-3; TRBD1 is a possible D gene (5 bases). Per germline, CDR1 LNHDA and CDR2 SQIVND (reference sequence). This CDR3 region has 12 residues. The V and J ends lost 5 bases and 4 bases respectively, with 7 bases between them. Here the CDR3 reads CASSRRADTQYF. For the CDR3, the DNA is TGTGCCAGTAGTCGCAGGGCAGATACGCAGTATTTT.

V usage is TRBV18 and J usage is TRBJ2-2; D is perhaps TRBD1 (6 bases). CDR1 and CDR2 from the germline V gene are KGHSH and LQKENI. The CDR3 extends over 16 amino acids. Trimming stripped 2 bases from V and 1 base from J, with 11 bases between. The CDR3 DNA reads as TGTGCCAGCTCACCAAGGTCCAGGGGGAACACCGGGGAGCTGTTTTTT. Protein sequence: CASSPRSRGNTGELFF.

The rearrangement uses TRBV29-1 and TRBJ1-1; unclear D gene. The germline V gene encodes CDR1 SQVTM and CDR2 ANQGSEA. The CDR3 totals 13 residues. V lost 4 bases and J 1 base, leaving 10 bases between the germline ends. CDR3 residues: CSVANRANTEAFF. For the CDR3, the DNA is TGCAGCGTTGCCAATAGGGCGAACACTGAAGCTTTCTTT.

This clonotype was observed at least ten times. The J gene is TRBJ2-1, the V gene TRBV7-9; 7 bases fit TRBD2. The length of the CDR3 is 15 residues. After removal of 1 base from V and 7 bases from J, the junction contained 7 bases not matched to a gene. CDR1 is SEHNR and CDR2 is FQNEAQ in the germline V gene (reference sequence). The CDR3 region has the DNA TGTGCCAGCAGCTTAGGGCTAGCGGTAGTAAATGAGCAGTTCTTC. Its protein product is CASSLGLAVVNEQFF. Combining the CDR3 with reference TRBV7-9 and TRBJ2-1 gives the whole variable domain DTGVSQNPRHKITKRGQNVTFRCDPISEHNRLYWYRQTLGQGPEFLTYFQNEAQLEKSRLLSDRFSAERPKGSFSTLEIQRTEQGDSAMYLCASSLGLAVVNEQFFGPGTRLTVL.

Only one count was recorded for this clonotype. The chain combines TRBV5-1 with TRBJ1-5, with 7 bases matching TRBD1. This CDR3 is 15 amino acids long. Germline CDR1 and CDR2: SGHRS and YFSETQ. V gave up 1 base and J gave up 0 bases; unmatched junction bases: 1. CDR3 region: CASSLTGASNQPQHF. Written as DNA, the CDR3 is TGCGCCAGCAGCTTGACAGGGGCTAGCAATCAGCCCCAGCATTTT.

This clonotype was detected many times. The gene calls are TRBV11-2 and TRBJ2-2, with 7 bases that match TRBD2. The CDR3 loop spans 14 amino acids. The trim removed 4 bases at V and 6 bases at J, leaving 5 bases unmatched. The germline V gene has CDR1 SGHAT and CDR2 FQNNGV. The CDR3 coding sequence is TGTGCCAGCAGCTCAGGCGGGAGCCCCGGGGAGCTGTTTTTT. It encodes CASSSGGSPGELFF.

This clonotype was found a few times. One base away lies a much larger clone, so this may be a sequencing read error. The J gene is TRBJ2-5, the V gene TRBV5-6; no reliable D call. Germline CDR1 is SGHDT and CDR2 is YYEEEE. The length of the CDR3 is 13 residues. V was pared by 3 bases and J by 7 bases, with 13 bases between. The chain's CDR3 is CASSSLRSGTQYF. In nucleotides, the CDR3 is TGTGCCAGCAGCTCTTTACGTTCGGGGACCCAGTACTTC. Using reference TRBV5-6 and TRBJ2-5 for the parts outside the CDR3, the full variable domain is DAGVTQSPTHLIKTRGQQVTLRCSPKSGHDTVSWYQQALGQGPQFIFQYYEEEERQRGNFPDRFSGHQFPNYSSELNVNALLLGDSALYLCASSSLRSGTQYFGPGTRLLVL.